The present T cell receptor (beta chain) was sequenced within a study of blood T cell repertoires in COVID-19. Participant ages covered about 18 to 100 years across some 25 US areas. Using immunoSEQ multiplex PCR, the repertoire was profiled, and TCRdb retains in-frame clones only, with some absent. In the table there are 220,000 or so clones, 85% to 90% of which are singletons. V lost 6 bases, J lost 3 bases, and 8 bases lay in between. Germline V gene data show CDR1 as SNHLY and CDR2 as FYNNEI. This CDR3 has 13 amino acids. The chain combines TRBV2 with TRBJ2-2; D uncertain. This TCR derives from a woman aged 18-30 years in a cohort exposed to, infected with or recovered from COVID-19 (not recorded which). The sample taken for sequencing was PBMCs or T cells enriched from blood (not recorded which). CDR3 sequence: CASREAHTGELFF. The CDR3 nucleotides read TGTGCCAGCAGAGAGGCGCACACCGGGGAGCTGTTTTTT.